This record covers a single T cell receptor beta chain. Its antigen is currently unknown. The germline V gene has CDR1 MGHRA and CDR2 YSYEKL. Germline trimming cut 0 bases from V and 6 bases from J; bases unmatched to any gene: 13. CDR3 length: 18 residues. This sample stems from a study of T cell responses to AZD1222 COVID-19 vaccine. Study-level background: Combined were second doses at about 4 or about 12 weeks.

Study findings and constraints: Spike was spanned by vaccine-associated CD4 TCRs, with dominance at 160-218 and 743-854. Most donors were white British and more were female, and clonal diversity was possibly underestimated. Reports say nearly half of spike-specific TCRs go after unmutated variant regions.

Libraries were prepared by immunoSEQ multiplex PCR; TCRdb keeps only in-frame clonotypes and omits some of them. This sample carries 150,000 to 200,000 clones, about 92% of them seen once, and the ten largest clones take roughly 1%. Source: peripheral blood, taken on day 0 of AZD1222 vaccination. The clonotype comes from an adult in good health. This chain links TRBV4-1 with TRBJ2-2; 7 positions match TRBD2. This CDR3 reads CASSQDWVRTRTPGELFF. The CDR3 DNA reads as TGCGCCAGCAGCCAAGATTGGGTTAGGACTAGGACGCCCGGGGAGCTGTTTTTT.